Included here is one T cell receptor beta chain sequence, with context. The antigen is not known. The source of the sample is a study of post-analysis software for immune sequencing data. Study at large: Both relapsing-remitting and secondary progressive multiple sclerosis featured among the disease courses, as did progressive-relapsing multiple sclerosis.

cDNA libraries for TCR beta contained unique molecular identifiers. Input amounts of about 0.85 to 10 million T cells were used. These gave 500,000 or so cDNA molecules, so each molecule approximated one T cell. One entry per CDR3 protein, called by TCRdb with MiXCR from the PCR reads. There are 500,000 to 600,000 distinct CDR3 sequences in the sample; around 44% occur only once, and over 1.5% lies in the top ten. Overall study findings and caveats: Controls showed lower frequencies than patients for several TRBV segments, and TRBV5-6, TRBV5-1 and TRBV20-1 were among these. Those samples that were prepared in the same batch co-clustered strongly by F measure. Compared with controls, patients showed significantly lower normalized Chao1 diversity.

With 7 bases removed from V and 3 bases from J, the gap between germline ends came to 17 bases. The CDR3 has 15 residues. Per the germline V gene, CDR1 is MNHEY and CDR2 is SMNVEV (reference sequence). Sequencing was done on a sample of blood. The sequence was collected from a girl aged 10-17 years with multiple sclerosis. The chain links TRBV27 to TRBJ2-3; D ambiguous. CDR3 residues: CASIGYGNSTDTQYF. The CDR3 DNA is TGTGCCAGCATTGGGTATGGGAATAGTACAGATACGCAGTATTTT.